Shown below are 30 T cell receptor beta chains from a single sample sequenced in a study of cytomegalovirus exposure and HLA in healthy donors. Researchers ran the PCR with 60 Vbeta and 13 Jbeta primers. Profiled with immunoSEQ multiplex PCR; TCRdb holds only in-frame clones, not every one. Of over 100,000 clones listed, 50% to 70% are singletons. Sample: PBMCs. The origin of the receptors is a human donor in good health.

This chain connects TRBV30 to TRBJ2-5; 11 bases match TRBD2. The CDR3 runs to 14 residues. Germline values: CDR1 GTSNPN, CDR2 SVGIG (reference sequence). Trimming cost V 4 bases and J 5 bases; bases outside gene matches: 6. CDR3 loop: CAWTSTSGSETQYF. The DNA for the CDR3 is TGTGCCTGGACCTCCACTAGCGGGAGTGAGACCCAGTACTTC.

The chain recombines TRBV2 with TRBJ1-6, with D maybe TRBD1 (5 bases). Per germline, CDR1 SNHLY and CDR2 FYNNEI. The length of the CDR3 is 16 residues. The ends were cut back, 5 bases at V and 8 bases at J, with 19 bases in the middle. CDR3 loop: CASSFRQQRAYSPLHF. In nucleotides, the CDR3 is TGTGCCAGCAGTTTCCGACAGCAACGGGCCTATTCACCCCTCCACTTT.

This rearrangement joins TRBV6-1 to TRBJ1-5; no firm D call. The V gene's germline CDR1 is MNHNS and CDR2 SASEGT. V lost 0 bases and J 0 bases, leaving 15 bases between the germline ends. The CDR3 totals 18 residues. Here the CDR3 reads CASSEALRGELSNQPQHF. The CDR3 bases are TGTGCCAGCAGTGAAGCGCTTCGAGGAGAGCTTAGCAATCAGCCCCAGCATTTT.

The gene calls are TRBV6-5 and TRBJ2-3, with TRBD1 identical over 10 bases. This CDR3 has 14 residues. Germline V gene lookup returns CDR1 MNHEY and CDR2 SVGAGI. The J segment lost 5 bases and the V segment lost 6 bases, leaving 5 bases of the junction unmatched. Written as DNA, the CDR3 is TGTGCCAGCAGCGTAGGACAGGGGGGAGATACGCAGTATTTT. Translated: CASSVGQGGDTQYF.

This sequence joins TRBV5-4 and TRBJ2-2; 8 bases match TRBD1. This CDR3 has 18 amino acids. Germline CDR1 and CDR2: SGHNT and YYREEE (reference sequence). V lost 4 bases and J lost 5; bases outside the gene matches: 16. The CDR3 DNA sequence: TGTGCCAGCAGCCCCCCCGGACAGGGTTACCCGGGGACCGGGGAGCTGTTTTTT. Translating gives CASSPPGQGYPGTGELFF.

CDR3 sequence reads: CASSSCWRGGNEKLFF. In DNA, the CDR3 is TGTGCCAGCAGCTCCTGCTGGAGGGGGGGTAATGAAAAACTGTTTTTT. The chain is built from TRBV7-3 and TRBJ1-4; the D gene is possibly TRBD1 (6 bases). V gave up 4 bases and J gave up 4 bases, with 16 bases separating them. CDR3 length: 16 residues. Looked up from germline, CDR1 is SGHTA and CDR2 is FQGTGA.

The chain carries TRBV29-1 and TRBJ1-3, with TRBD1 identical over 7 bases. V shed 6 bases, J shed 4 bases, and the junction held 6 bases outside the gene matches. The CDR3 spans 13 residues. The germline gives CDR1 SQVTM, CDR2 ANQGSEA. The CDR3 bases are TGCAGCGTCTCCCGGGACAGCGGAAACACCATATATTTT. Residues: CSVSRDSGNTIYF.

The genes are TRBV4-2 and TRBJ1-1; D not certain. The germline V gene has CDR1 LGHNA and CDR2 YNFKEQ. Trimming left V 4 bases short and J 5 bases short, with 11 bases between. This CDR3 is built from 13 residues. The CDR3 sequence is CASSPPRETEAFF. CDR3 DNA sequence: TGTGCCAGCAGCCCTCCAAGGGAGACTGAAGCTTTCTTT.

This clone was found once. The rearrangement uses TRBV10-3 and TRBJ2-1, with a tentative D call TRBD1 (6 bases). Germline V gene data show CDR1 as ENHRY and CDR2 as SYGVKD. The CDR3 has 12 residues. Trimming pared 5 bases from V and 8 bases from J, leaving 10 bases between. CDR3 residues: CAISRAGDEQFF. Written as DNA, the CDR3 is TGTGCCATCAGTCGAGCAGGGGATGAGCAGTTCTTC.

The gene calls are TRBV30 and TRBJ2-1; TRBD1 matches at 10 bases. This CDR3 is 16 amino acids long. With V trimmed by 1 base and J by 8 bases, 11 bases remained unmatched. Germline V CDR1 and CDR2: GTSNPN, SVGIG (reference sequence). CDR3 coding DNA: TGTGCCTGGAGTGGGCGGACAGGGGGACGTATAGATGAGCAGTTCTTC. This translates into CAWSGRTGGRIDEQFF.

This clone was seen more than once but under ten times. The chain combines TRBV19 with TRBJ1-2; 8 nucleotides align to TRBD1. Trimming took 5 bases from V and 5 from J; bases not matched to a gene: 10. The CDR3 spans 15 residues. The germline V gene encodes CDR1 LNHDA and CDR2 SQIVND (reference sequence). The CDR3 loop is CASSPRTGYSYGYTF. The CDR3 DNA reads as TGTGCCAGTAGTCCGAGGACAGGGTATTCATATGGCTACACCTTC.

The gene calls are TRBV18 and TRBJ1-3, with D tentatively TRBD1 (5 bases). The CDR3 is made up of 17 amino acids. V lost 0 bases, J lost 0 bases, and 12 bases lay in between. Germline V gene lookup returns CDR1 KGHSH and CDR2 LQKENI. The CDR3 is CASSPPDSKSSGNTIYF. CDR3 bases: TGTGCCAGCTCACCACCAGACAGTAAATCCTCTGGAAACACCATATATTTT.

The genes are TRBV7-3 and TRBJ1-1; perhaps TRBD1 as D (5 bases). V was clipped by 3 bases and J by 5 bases, with 16 bases between them. The length of the CDR3 is 15 residues. CDR1 and CDR2 (germline): SGHTA, FQGTGA. In DNA form, the CDR3 reads TGTGCCAGCAGCTTGTCCCCCGGGGGAGGGACTGAAGCTTTCTTT. This encodes CASSLSPGGGTEAFF.

This clone is labeled medium-sized. The chain couples TRBV2 to TRBJ2-6, with D possibly being TRBD2 (5 bases). CDR3 length: 16 residues. The V end was cut by 5 bases, the J end by 0 bases, with 11 bases between. Per the germline V gene, CDR1 is SNHLY and CDR2 is FYNNEI. CDR3 bases: TGTGCCAGCAGTTACGTGAGGGTCTCTGGGGCCAACGTCCTGACTTTC. As protein: CASSYVRVSGANVLTF.

The rearrangement joins TRBV11-2 to TRBJ2-7; TRBD1 matches 12 bases. In germline, CDR1 is SGHAT, CDR2 FQNNGV. The CDR3 extends over 16 amino acids. After removal of 1 base from V and 6 bases from J, the junction contained 7 bases not matched to a gene. The CDR3: CASSLVGRDRGPEQYF. CDR3 DNA sequence: TGTGCCAGCAGCTTAGTAGGTAGGGACAGGGGGCCCGAGCAGTACTTC.

The genes are TRBV18 and TRBJ2-1, with 12 bases matching TRBD2. The CDR3 spans 17 residues. The V segment lost 3 bases and the J segment 0 bases; nucleotides outside the gene matches: 3. CDR1 and CDR2 (germline): KGHSH, LQKENI. The CDR3 region is CASSPRTSGDSYNEQFF. Written as DNA, the CDR3 is TGTGCCAGCTCACCCCGGACTAGCGGGGACTCCTACAATGAGCAGTTCTTC.

The rearrangement joins TRBV28 to TRBJ2-7; 8 nucleotides align to TRBD2. The CDR3 consists of 12 residues. Per germline, CDR1 MDHEN and CDR2 SYDVKM. Germline trimming cut 3 bases from V and 5 bases from J; bases unmatched to any gene: 0. CDR3 sequence (DNA): TGTGCCAGCAGTTTCGGGAGGGACGAGCAGTACTTC. Translating it yields CASSFGRDEQYF.

This clone was detected only a few times. The rearrangement joins TRBV11-1 to TRBJ2-7, with 13 bases aligning to TRBD2. CDR3 length: 16 amino acids. The ends lost 4 bases at V and 0 bases at J; junction bases unmatched: 3. The germline V gene encodes CDR1 SGHAT and CDR2 FQDESV (reference sequence). DNA of the CDR3: TGTGCCAGCAGCTCGGGACTAGCGGGATTCTCCTACGAGCAGTACTTC. Protein: CASSSGLAGFSYEQYF. Full variable domain (remainder filled in from reference TRBV11-1 and TRBJ2-7): EAEVAQSPRYKITEKSQAVAFWCDPISGHATLYWYRQILGQGPELLVQFQDESVVDDSQLPKDRFSAERLKGVDSTLKIQPAELGDSAMYLCASSSGLAGFSYEQYFGPGTRLTVT.

The CDR3 sequence: CASSHGGGTTEAFF. The CDR3 DNA follows: TGCGCCAGCAGCCATGGAGGAGGGACCACTGAAGCTTTCTTT. The rearrangement joins TRBV4-1 to TRBJ1-1; possible D gene TRBD1, 5 bases. Trimming took 3 bases from V and 4 from J, leaving 12 bases between them. The CDR3 consists of 14 residues. Germline values: CDR1 MGHRA, CDR2 YSYEKL.

This clone was found a few times. This sequence joins TRBV11-2 and TRBJ2-7; perhaps TRBD2 as D (5 bases). Germline CDR1 and CDR2: SGHAT and FQNNGV. This CDR3 is 13 amino acids long. Trimming left V 1 base short and J 6 bases short, with 10 bases between. The CDR3 is CASSLAPGCEQYF. CDR3 coding DNA: TGTGCCAGCAGCTTAGCCCCGGGGTGCGAGCAGTACTTC.

The chain recombines TRBV7-9 with TRBJ1-4; the D gene is possibly TRBD1 (5 bases). Germline lookup yields CDR1 SEHNR and CDR2 FQNEAQ (reference sequence). V was clipped by 5 bases and J by 1 base, with 14 bases between them. The length of the CDR3 is 16 residues. The CDR3 spells CASSGGGGVTNEKLFF. DNA of the CDR3: TGTGCCAGCAGCGGTGGGGGGGGAGTAACTAATGAAAAACTGTTTTTT.

This chain uses TRBV7-8 with TRBJ2-5; 16 nucleotides line up with TRBD2. CDR3 size: 19 residues. V was clipped by 1 base and J by 1 base; unmatched bases: 6. Germline V CDR1 and CDR2: SGHVS, FQNEAQ. CDR3 nucleotide sequence: TGTGCCAGCAGCTTAGATGGGACTAGCGGGAGGGCATTCCAAGAGACCCAGTACTTC. Translating it yields CASSLDGTSGRAFQETQYF.

The rearrangement uses TRBV2 and TRBJ2-5; TRBD1 might be the D (5 bases). V was shortened by 5 bases and J by 7 bases, with 8 bases between the two germline ends. This CDR3 has 11 residues. Germline-derived CDR1 and CDR2 are SNHLY and FYNNEI. In DNA, the CDR3 is TGTGCCAGCAGTTCCCAGGGGACCCAGTACTTC. Its translation is CASSSQGTQYF.

This clone was observed a few times. The chain links TRBV7-3 to TRBJ1-1, with a possible D match to TRBD1 (5 bases). The germline gives CDR1 SGHTA, CDR2 FQGTGA. The CDR3 runs to 14 residues. The germline V and J ends were trimmed by 3 bases and 4 bases, with 12 bases remaining between them. The CDR3 DNA sequence: TGTGCCAGCAGCTTTAGGGCGGGGGGCACTGAAGCTTTCTTT. Its translation is CASSFRAGGTEAFF.

The chain links TRBV14 to TRBJ1-1, with D perhaps matching TRBD1 (5 bases). This CDR3 spans 15 amino acids. Trimming shortened V by 0 bases and J by 4 bases, and 12 bases separated the two germline ends. CDR1 is SGHDN and CDR2 is FVKESK in the germline V gene. The CDR3 DNA sequence: TGTGCCAGCAGCCAAGAATGGGGCTGGGGCACTGAAGCTTTCTTT. Translation gives CASSQEWGWGTEAFF.

This clone was counted once. The V gene is TRBV30, the J gene TRBJ2-7; 7 bases align to TRBD1. The CDR3 totals 15 residues. Per germline, CDR1 GTSNPN and CDR2 SVGIG (reference sequence). V trimming: 3 bases; J trimming: 3 bases; junction bases outside the gene matches: 11. The CDR3 loop reads CAWSFPGAGGYEQYF. CDR3 nucleotide sequence: TGTGCCTGGAGCTTCCCCGGCGCAGGGGGCTACGAGCAGTACTTC.

The CDR3 DNA reads TGTGCCAGCAGTGAAGGGAACAGCCAATACAATGAGCAGTTCTTC. Its translation is CASSEGNSQYNEQFF. This chain uses TRBV6-1 with TRBJ2-1; D call uncertain. The CDR3 is made up of 15 amino acids. Germline V gene sequence: CDR1 MNHNS, CDR2 SASEGT. Between the trimmed V and J ends, which lost 1 base and 4 bases, there was a span of 11 bases.

The V gene is TRBV6-5, the J gene TRBJ2-3; 7 bases agree with TRBD2. The V gene end was trimmed by 6 bases and the J gene end by 5 bases; junction bases not matched to a gene: 8. The CDR3 contains 14 residues. Germline CDR1 MNHEY, CDR2 SVGAGI. The CDR3 nucleotides are TGTGCCAGCAGCTTGGGGGGGGAGGAAGATACGCAGTATTTT. The encoded protein is CASSLGGEEDTQYF.

A note on this clone: Likely a read error: the CDR3 ends without its conserved phenylalanine or tryptophan. The CDR3 coding sequence is TGTGCCAGCAGTTCCAGCGGGACAGGGAACTATGGCTACACCCTC. Residues: CASSSSGTGNYGYTL. The chain links TRBV6-6 to TRBJ1-2, with TRBD1 matching over 9 bases. The CDR3 is 15 amino acids. Per germline, CDR1 MNHNY and CDR2 SVGAGI (reference sequence). Losses at the gene ends were 4 bases for V and 2 bases for J; bases not matched to a gene: 5.

The chain employs TRBV27 and TRBJ1-6; the D is unclear. With 5 bases removed from V and 6 bases from J, the gap between germline ends came to 14 bases. Germline assignment: CDR1 MNHEY and CDR2 SMNVEV (reference sequence). The CDR3 runs 15 residues. The chain's CDR3 is CASSMTASANSPLHF. The CDR3 nucleotides read TGTGCCAGCAGTATGACGGCAAGCGCTAATTCACCCCTCCACTTT.